These T cell receptor beta chains were read from a single sample in a study of technical replicates of blood from a few donors. Repertoires were generated with immunoSEQ multiplex PCR, while TCRdb's copy carries only in-frame clones and drops some. The sample lists tens of thousands of clones, 96% seen once, with 0.2% in the top ten. The sample consisted of T cells isolated from PBMCs. The receptors originated from a human donor in good health. Each CDR3 is given with its conserved first and last residue. Each record gives: clone size, D gene, V gene, CDR3 protein. A D gene is named only where the DNA matches it firmly. Not every row has a clone size; where given, it reads once, few, many or a size class.

>-|-|TRBV27
CASSFYDILRGNEQFF
>once|-|TRBV6-5
CASSPGQTYRPQHF
>-|TRBD1|TRBV10-2
CASTSDRFHYGYTF
>-|-|TRBV6-5
CASSYSRQGETQYF
>-|TRBD1|TRBV7-3
CASRPDRATEAFF
>-|-|TRBV5-1
CASRGQETQYF
>once|-|TRBV30
CAWRSLWAEQYF
>-|TRBD1|TRBV7-8
CASSHPRQGSGGYTF
>-|-|TRBV6-1
CASRTTGLLSEQYF
>-|-|TRBV7-3
CASSVYTNTGELFF
>-|-|TRBV15
CATSGTFEDGNQPQHF
>once|-|TRBV18
CASSPVVATNQPQHF
>-|-|TRBV5-1
CASSLAGNTDTQYF
>-|TRBD1|TRBV28
CASKEQGNQPQHF
>few|-|TRBV9
CASSDLQGSPLHF
>-|-|TRBV29-1
CSGRGRAKQYF
>-|-|TRBV6-1
CASSGFRGTGELFF